These 30 T cell receptor beta chains came from one sample sequenced in a study of T cell clonality in common variable immunodeficiency. This table comes from immunoSEQ multiplex PCR, and its TCRdb copy is limited to in-frame clones, with some not included. The sample gives roughly 42,000 clones, none seen only once, and the top ten clones hold about 3%. Sample: peripheral blood mononuclear cells. These TCRs come from a person aged 18 to 75 in good health.

This clone was seen a few times. The CDR3 goes on 3 residues after the read ends, and that part is filled in from the germline J gene. This chain connects TRBV2 to TRBJ2-7; TRBD2 agrees at 9 bases. This CDR3 is 13 amino acids long. Germline V lookup: CDR1 SNHLY, CDR2 FYNNEI. V shed 9 bases, J shed 0 bases, and the junction held 3 bases outside the gene matches. The DNA read from the CDR3 is TGTGCCAGTCATAGCGGGAGCTCCTACGAG. Its translation: CASHSGSSYE. The entire CDR3 protein reads CASHSGSSYEQYF.

This clone was seen repeatedly, ten times or more. The read finishes 3 residues shy of the CDR3 end, and the germline J gene is used to complete it. The V call is TRBV2, the J call TRBJ2-7, with TRBD2 identical over 13 bases. The CDR3 loop spans 15 amino acids. The ends lost 6 bases at V and 3 bases at J; junction bases unmatched: 5. The germline V gene encodes CDR1 SNHLY and CDR2 FYNNEI. CDR3 region: CASSLGLAGIYEQYF. The CDR3 bases that were read are TGTGCCAGCAGCCTGGGACTAGCGGGAATCTACGAG.

The sample holds many counts of this clone. Sequencing ends 3 residues short of the CDR3 end; the germline J gene provides the rest. The chain employs TRBV5-4 and TRBJ1-6; 7 bases are shared with TRBD1. Per germline, CDR1 SGHNT and CDR2 YYREEE (reference sequence). J lost 8 bases, V lost 2 bases, and 4 bases had no gene match. CDR3 length equals 14 residues. The CDR3 spells CASSFDRAHSPLHF. The CDR3 bases that were read are TGTGCCAGCAGCTTTGACAGGGCTCATTCACCC.

This clone was seen at least ten times. With the read ending 3 residues before the CDR3 end, the germline J gene is used to fill in that end. The chain links TRBV18 to TRBJ1-2, with a weak D call TRBD1 (5 bases). The V gene's germline CDR1 is KGHSH and CDR2 LQKENI. This CDR3 contains 15 residues. Trimming removed 3 bases from V and 1 base from J, with 12 bases in between. The CDR3 bases that were read are TGTGCCAGCTCACCTACGACAGAAGTTAACTATGGC. Translating gives CASSPTTEVNYG. The whole CDR3 sequence reads CASSPTTEVNYGYTF.

This clone was counted many times. Read data end 3 residues before the CDR3 end; the end is taken from the germline J gene. The chain employs TRBV19 and TRBJ2-3, with TRBD1 matching over 8 bases. The V segment lost 6 bases and the J segment 2 bases; nucleotides outside the gene matches: 10. There are 16 residues in the CDR3. In germline, CDR1 is LNHDA, CDR2 SQIVND (reference sequence). The CDR3: CASRSRQGTLTDTQYF. The CDR3 DNA, read in part, is TGTGCCAGTAGGTCGAGACAGGGGACCCTCACAGATACG.

The sample holds many counts of this clone. The sequence runs out 3 residues before the end of the CDR3; the remainder is reconstructed from the germline J gene. The rearrangement links TRBV7-6 to TRBJ1-3; D is undetermined. Germline CDR1 and CDR2: SGHVS and FNYEAQ. CDR3 length: 16 amino acids. The V and J ends lost 5 bases and 0 bases respectively, with 14 bases between them. This chain's CDR3 is CASSQRAGNSGNTIYF. The DNA read from the CDR3 is TGTGCCAGCAGCCAGAGGGCGGGAAACTCTGGAAACACC.

This clone has at least ten counts. The read falls 3 residues short of the CDR3 end, and the missing part is taken from the germline J gene. This rearrangement joins TRBV5-1 to TRBJ2-6; 12 nucleotides agree with TRBD1. Germline assignment: CDR1 SGHRS and CDR2 YFSETQ. V gave up 0 bases and J gave up 3 bases; unmatched junction bases: 7. The CDR3 is made up of 19 amino acids. CDR3 sequence reads: CASSLARDRGLGGANVLTF. The CDR3 bases that were read are TGCGCCAGCAGCTTGGCTCGGGACAGGGGGCTGGGTGGGGCCAACGTC.

There are many counts of this clone. Sequencing ends 3 residues short of the CDR3 end; the germline J gene provides the rest. The chain has TRBV5-1 and TRBJ2-5; 7 nucleotides match TRBD2. The germline CDR1 and CDR2 sequences are SGHRS and YFSETQ. The CDR3 consists of 15 residues. With V trimmed by 4 bases and J by 1 base, 7 bases remained unmatched. The CDR3 bases that were read are TGCGCCAGCAGCCCGGTACTAGCGCCCCAAGAGACC. Protein: CASSPVLAPQET. The whole CDR3 sequence is CASSPVLAPQETQYF.

This clone showed up many times. The CDR3 end falls 3 residues outside the read, so it is completed with the germline J gene. The chain has TRBV11-3 and TRBJ2-1; 7 positions agree with TRBD1. CDR3 length: 14 residues. V lost 1 base and J lost 5; bases outside the gene matches: 2. Looked up from germline, CDR1 is SGHNT and CDR2 is YENEEA. The CDR3 bases that were read are TGTGCCAGCAGCTTAGGCAGGGGGAACAATGAG. Its protein product is CASSLGRGNNE. The CDR3 as a whole reads CASSLGRGNNEQFF.

In this sample, this clone turned up many times. The read halts 3 residues ahead of the CDR3 end, with the missing end drawn from the germline J gene. This sequence joins TRBV5-6 and TRBJ1-2, with no clear D. The CDR3 runs to 13 residues. CDR1 is SGHDT, CDR2 YYEEEE, per germline. The CDR3 DNA, read in part, is TGTGCCAGCAGTTTCTATTCTTCCGGGGGC. Encoded protein: CASSFYSSGG. The whole CDR3 sequence is CASSFYSSGGYTF.

This clone was observed at least ten times. The read terminates 3 residues before the CDR3 end, so the remaining end is supplied by the germline J gene. J is TRBJ1-1 and V is TRBV5-6, with a possible D match to TRBD1 (5 bases). The germline V gene has CDR1 SGHDT and CDR2 YYEEEE. The CDR3 covers 14 residues. V lost 5 bases and J lost 3, with 14 bases in between. Partial CDR3 DNA: TGTGCCAGCAGTCCCCAGGGCTGGCACACTGAA. Amino acids: CASSPQGWHTE. The whole CDR3 protein reads CASSPQGWHTEAFF.

This clone was detected ten times or more. The read gets to within 3 residues of the CDR3 end, and the germline J gene fills in the rest. This chain uses TRBV2 with TRBJ1-2; 10 positions match TRBD1. J was trimmed by 2 bases and V by 10 bases; bases with no gene match: 7. Germline CDR1 and CDR2: SNHLY and FYNNEI. The CDR3 runs to 14 residues. The CDR3 loop reads CATARDRGNYGYTF. The CDR3 bases that were read are TGTGCCACCGCTAGGGACAGGGGAAACTATGGC.

This clone was picked up many times. The read terminates 3 residues before the CDR3 end, so the remaining end is supplied by the germline J gene. V is TRBV12-3 or TRBV12-4 and J is TRBJ2-1, with D unclear. This CDR3 spans 14 amino acids. Trimming cost V 3 bases and J 8 bases, with 14 bases left between them. CDR3 DNA, as far as it was read: TGTGCCAGCAGTTTGGGTCAGGATTGGGATGAG. Its protein product is CASSLGQDWDE. The complete CDR3 sequence is CASSLGQDWDEQFF.

This clone was seen ten or more times. The read ends 3 residues shy of where the CDR3 ends; the end is completed using the germline J gene. The chain is built from TRBV20-1 and TRBJ1-2, with TRBD1 identical over 7 bases. With 3 bases clipped from V and 4 bases from J, the junction kept 14 bases outside the gene matches. CDR3 length equals 16 residues. CDR1 is DFQATT and CDR2 is SNEGSKA in the germline V gene (reference sequence). CDR3 bases read: TGCAGTGCTAGGCCCCTGGACAGGTCAAAGGTCTATGGC. This sequence encodes CSARPLDRSKVYG. In full, the CDR3 reads CSARPLDRSKVYGYTF.

This clone was seen ten or more times. Read data end 3 residues before the CDR3 end; the end is taken from the germline J gene. The chain joins TRBV27 to TRBJ2-7; 9 bases fit TRBD2. Germline V CDR1 and CDR2: MNHEY, SMNVEV (reference sequence). The J segment lost 3 bases and the V segment lost 6 bases, leaving 9 bases of the junction unmatched. CDR3 length: 15 residues. CDR3 bases read: TGTGCCAGCAGACTATCGACTAGCGGTAACTACGAG. This sequence encodes CASRLSTSGNYE. The entire CDR3 is CASRLSTSGNYEQYF.

In this sample, this clone turned up many times. The read comes to an end 3 residues before the CDR3 does, leaving the germline J gene to fill in the end. This chain uses TRBV20-1 with TRBJ2-7, with 8 bases matching TRBD2. The CDR3 extends over 13 amino acids. Germline CDR1 reads DFQATT; CDR2 reads SNEGSKA (reference sequence). After removal of 6 bases from V and 4 bases from J, the junction contained 8 bases not matched to a gene. Incomplete CDR3 DNA: TGCAGTGCCGCCGCGGGAGGATCTTACGAG. It encodes CSAAAGGSYE. In full, the CDR3 is CSAAAGGSYEQYF.

This clone was counted many times. The sequenced fragment ends 3 residues before the CDR3 boundary, so the rest is inferred from the germline J gene. The chain carries TRBV6-1 and TRBJ2-5, with 7 bases matching TRBD2. The junction had 2 bases not matched to a gene; V was cut back by 4 bases and J by 3 bases. The CDR3 totals 13 residues. The V gene's germline CDR1 is MNHNS and CDR2 SASEGT. The DNA read from the CDR3 is TGTGCCAGCAGTGGGCGGGGGAAAGAGACC. It encodes CASSGRGKET. The full CDR3 protein is CASSGRGKETQYF.

This clone has a count of ten or more. The read terminates 3 residues before the CDR3 end, so the remaining end is supplied by the germline J gene. This chain uses TRBV18 with TRBJ2-5; tentative D call: TRBD1 (6 bases). Per germline, CDR1 KGHSH and CDR2 LQKENI. The V gene lost 3 bases and the J gene lost 4 bases, with 9 bases spanning the gap. CDR3 size: 13 residues. Here the CDR3 reads CASSPGQLETQYF. The DNA read from the CDR3 is TGTGCCAGCTCACCTGGACAGTTAGAGACC.

This clone was found many times. The CDR3 is cut off 3 residues early in the read; its end comes from the germline J gene. The gene calls are TRBV20-1 and TRBJ2-3; 11 bases map to TRBD2. The V segment lost 5 bases and the J segment 2 bases; nucleotides outside the gene matches: 6. Germline-derived CDR1 and CDR2 are DFQATT and SNEGSKA (reference sequence). The CDR3 consists of 15 residues. The CDR3 spells CSALPLAGDTDTQYF. Incomplete CDR3 DNA: TGCAGTGCTCTCCCACTAGCGGGAGACACAGATACG.

This clone was found many times. Coverage ceases 3 residues before the CDR3 finishes, and the germline J gene fills in the end. This chain links TRBV5-4 with TRBJ2-7; 9 bases line up with TRBD1. The trim removed 1 base at V and 3 bases at J, leaving 5 bases unmatched. The CDR3 runs to 15 residues. Germline values: CDR1 SGHNT, CDR2 YYREEE (reference sequence). CDR3 sequence: CASSLFGQGIYEQYF. The CDR3 DNA, read in part, is TGTGCCAGCAGCTTGTTCGGACAGGGGATCTACGAG.

This clone was observed many times. Read coverage stops 3 residues before the CDR3 terminus; the germline J gene supplies the remainder. The V and J genes are TRBV4-1 and TRBJ2-3; a possible D gene is TRBD1 (5 bases). Trimming took off 2 bases at V and 6 bases at J, with 9 bases between the two ends. CDR3 length equals 13 residues. Germline lookup yields CDR1 MGHRA and CDR2 YSYEKL. CDR3 bases read: TGCGCCAGCAGCCAATCTAAGGGGGATACG. Amino acids: CASSQSKGDT. The entire CDR3 protein reads CASSQSKGDTQYF.

This clone was counted at least ten times. With the read ending 3 residues before the CDR3 end, the germline J gene is used to fill in that end. The gene calls are TRBV5-1 and TRBJ1-1, with D possibly matching TRBD1 (6 bases). The CDR3 runs to 16 residues. Trimming took off 5 bases at V and 0 bases at J, with 17 bases between the two ends. CDR1 SGHRS and CDR2 YFSETQ come from the germline V gene. CDR3 bases read: TGCGCCAGCAGGAGAGACAGGACACCTATGAACACTGAA. Residues: CASRRDRTPMNTE. The entire CDR3 reads CASRRDRTPMNTEAFF. The full variable domain, its missing parts supplied by reference TRBV5-1 and TRBJ1-1, is KAGVTQTPRYLIKTRGQQVTLSCSPISGHRSVSWYQQTPGQGLQFLFEYFSETQRNKGNFPGRFSGRQFSNSRSEMNVSTLELGDSALYLCASRRDRTPMNTEAFFGQGTRLTVV.

Many counts were recorded for this clone. The read ends 3 residues before the CDR3 terminus; that terminus is restored from the germline J gene. The rearrangement links TRBV29-1 to TRBJ2-5, with D maybe TRBD1 (6 bases). Germline-derived CDR1 and CDR2 are SQVTM and ANQGSEA. The CDR3 consists of 12 residues. Trimming shortened V by 5 bases and J by 5 bases, and 12 bases separated the two germline ends. This chain's CDR3 is CSVKRGSETQYF. CDR3 DNA (partial): TGCAGCGTTAAAAGGGGGTCGGAGACC.

Concerning this clone: Read sequence stops 3 residues before the CDR3 end, and the germline J gene provides the missing end. The chain has TRBV2 and TRBJ2-3; 10 nucleotides agree with TRBD2. Germline V CDR1 and CDR2: SNHLY, FYNNEI. The ends lost 6 bases at V and 2 bases at J; junction bases unmatched: 17. CDR3 length: 19 amino acids. CDR3 bases read: TGTGCCAGCAGCCGGTTAACCGGGACTAGCGTCACAATCACAGATACG. This encodes CASSRLTGTSVTITDT. The full CDR3 protein is CASSRLTGTSVTITDTQYF. The entire variable domain, with the rest obtained from reference TRBV2 and TRBJ2-3, is as follows: EPEVTQTPSHQVTQMGQEVILRCVPISNHLYFYWYRQILGQKVEFLVSFYNNEISEKSEIFDDQFSVERPDGSNFTLKIRSTKLEDSAMYFCASSRLTGTSVTITDTQYFGPGTRLTVL.

This clone was seen many times. Read coverage stops 3 residues before the CDR3 terminus; the germline J gene supplies the remainder. The chain uses TRBV5-1 and TRBJ2-1; possibly TRBD2 for D (6 bases). In germline, CDR1 is SGHRS, CDR2 YFSETQ. The germline V and J ends were trimmed by 2 bases and 4 bases, with 22 bases remaining between them. The CDR3 is 18 residues long. Incomplete CDR3 DNA: TGCGCCAGCAGCTTAAGGGCTAGCGTCGACCCCCTTTACAATGAG. The encoded protein is CASSLRASVDPLYNE. The full-length CDR3 reads as CASSLRASVDPLYNEQFF. The entire variable domain, with the rest obtained from reference TRBV5-1 and TRBJ2-1, is as follows: KAGVTQTPRYLIKTRGQQVTLSCSPISGHRSVSWYQQTPGQGLQFLFEYFSETQRNKGNFPGRFSGRQFSNSRSEMNVSTLELGDSALYLCASSLRASVDPLYNEQFFGPGTRLTVL.

This clone was seen repeatedly, ten times or more. The CDR3 goes on 3 residues after the read ends, and that part is filled in from the germline J gene. V and J are TRBV6-2 or TRBV6-3 and TRBJ2-5, with D perhaps matching TRBD2 (5 bases). The CDR3 is made up of 14 amino acids. Germline V gene sequence: CDR1 MNHEY, CDR2 SVGEGT. V shed 5 bases and J shed 1 base, with 11 bases lying between them. The chain's CDR3 is CASSLRLAQETQYF. The sequenced CDR3 bases are TGTGCCAGCAGTCTTCGGCTAGCCCAAGAGACC.

This clone was seen at least ten times. The read halts 3 residues ahead of the CDR3 end, with the missing end drawn from the germline J gene. V usage is TRBV5-4 and J usage is TRBJ1-4, with a weak D call TRBD1 (5 bases). The V and J ends lost 4 bases and 5 bases respectively, with 15 bases between them. The length of the CDR3 is 15 residues. The V gene's germline CDR1 is SGHNT and CDR2 YYREEE (reference sequence). The CDR3 bases that were read are TGTGCCAGCAGCCGCAGGGCGGAAGAAAATGAAAAA. The encoded protein is CASSRRAEENEK. The CDR3 in full is CASSRRAEENEKLFF.

This clone was detected a few times. The observed sequence ends 3 residues before the CDR3 terminus, with the missing tail filled in from the germline J gene. The rearrangement links TRBV7-3 to TRBJ2-3, with TRBD2 matching over 7 bases. With V trimmed by 8 bases and J by 7 bases, 9 bases remained unmatched. CDR3 length: 13 residues. Germline-derived CDR1 and CDR2 are SGHTA and FQGTGA. The CDR3 loop reads CASSTSNTYTQYF. Partial CDR3 DNA: TGTGCCAGCTCGACTAGCAACACGTATACG.

This clone showed up many times. The sequence runs out 3 residues before the end of the CDR3; the remainder is reconstructed from the germline J gene. The chain links TRBV20-1 to TRBJ1-2; the match to TRBD1 covers 7 bases. In germline, CDR1 is DFQATT, CDR2 SNEGSKA (reference sequence). After removal of 5 bases from V and 7 bases from J, the junction contained 13 bases not matched to a gene. CDR3 size: 14 residues. The CDR3 sequence: CSAVRTGGPGGYTF. The covered CDR3 bases are TGCAGTGCTGTCAGGACAGGAGGCCCTGGTGGC.

In its sample, this clone was seen many times. The read ends 3 residues early relative to the CDR3; the germline J gene fills the gap. The chain combines TRBV18 with TRBJ2-1; TRBD2 matches at 9 bases. CDR1 is KGHSH, CDR2 LQKENI, per germline. The CDR3 runs to 15 residues. V trimming: 0 bases; J trimming: 9 bases; junction bases outside the gene matches: 6. Partial CDR3 DNA: TGTGCCAGCTCACCACCTAGCGGGAGCCCGGGTGAG. Translating gives CASSPPSGSPGE. The CDR3 in its entirety is CASSPPSGSPGEQFF.